The clone carrying this T cell receptor beta chain was seen repeatedly, ten times or more. Antigen: not known. This sample was included in a study of T cell repertoires in cytomegalovirus infection. Across the whole study: Indications came from public TCR beta signatures; they pointed to CMV infection and to a matching HLA type.

V was trimmed by 5 bases and J by 10 bases, leaving 14 bases between them. This CDR3 is built from 13 residues. Overall study results and limits: The cumulative frequency of public TCR beta families identified carriers of CMV plus the relevant HLA. The response measured ex vivo was dominated by TCR beta clonotypes (HLA-C-restricted and CMV-specific).

Each CDR3 protein is one row after TCRdb ran MiXCR on the reads. The sample shows 150,000 to 200,000 distinct CDR3 sequences, roughly a fifth of them seen only once. The chain links TRBV12-3 or TRBV12-4 to TRBJ1-4; D perhaps matches TRBD1 (6 bases). Sequencing was performed on PBMCs. The receptor comes from a human donor in good health (CMV status not recorded). Some clones in this sample may be carry-over from other donors' samples. The CDR3 region has the DNA TGTGCCAGCAGTACCCGGGGGGGCGGAAAACTGTTTTTT. It encodes CASSTRGGGKLFF.